These 29 T cell receptor beta chains share one sample of origin, sequenced in a study of blood T cell repertoires in COVID-19. Here immunoSEQ multiplex PCR was the method, and the copy in TCRdb shows in-frame clones only, minus some. The sample shows about 330,000 clones, approximately 88% of them seen only once. Sample: PBMCs or T cells enriched from blood (not recorded which). These receptors originate from a man in his thirties or forties who had recovered from COVID-19.

This chain uses TRBV11-2 with TRBJ2-7; TRBD1 matches at 10 bases. The V gene's germline CDR1 is SGHAT and CDR2 FQNNGV. The CDR3 is 16 residues long. Trimming at V came to 3 bases and at J to 7 bases, leaving 12 bases not matched to a gene. CDR3 residues: CASSFPPRQGAWEQYF. Here the CDR3 DNA reads TGTGCCAGCAGCTTTCCCCCCCGACAGGGGGCGTGGGAGCAGTACTTC.

This rearrangement joins TRBV7-3 to TRBJ2-7; 8 positions match TRBD2. V trimming: 9 bases; J trimming: 2 bases; junction bases outside the gene matches: 12. There are 15 residues in the CDR3. From germline, CDR1 is SGHTA and CDR2 FQGTGA. CDR3 nucleotide sequence: TGTGCCAGTAGCAACGGGGGGGTGTACACCTACGAGCAGTACTTC. Translating gives CASSNGGVYTYEQYF.

The chain recombines TRBV14 with TRBJ2-7; tentatively, D is TRBD1 (5 bases). The CDR3 has 14 amino acids. V was pared by 1 base and J by 6 bases, with 13 bases between. CDR1 and CDR2 (germline): SGHDN, FVKESK. The CDR3 sequence: CASSQALVGAEQYF. DNA for the CDR3: TGTGCCAGCAGCCAAGCATTAGTAGGGGCCGAGCAGTACTTC.

V usage is TRBV29-1 and J usage is TRBJ1-1; D unresolved. V dropped 7 bases and J dropped 1 base, with 10 bases sitting between them. The CDR3 is 12 residues long. CDR1 is SQVTM and CDR2 is ANQGSEA in the germline V gene. The chain's CDR3 is CSAGSGNTEAFF. In DNA form, the CDR3 reads TGCAGCGCGGGATCGGGGAACACTGAAGCTTTCTTT.

The chain has TRBV30 and TRBJ1-1; maybe TRBD1 (5 bases). Trimming pared 4 bases from V and 1 base from J, leaving 10 bases between. The CDR3 consists of 13 residues. The germline V gene has CDR1 GTSNPN and CDR2 SVGIG (reference sequence). In nucleotides, the CDR3 is TGTGCCTGGACTGGGGGAGGGAACACTGAAGCTTTCTTT. Translation: CAWTGGGNTEAFF. Full variable domain (outside the CDR3, taken from reference TRBV30 and TRBJ1-1): SQTIHQWPATLVQPVGSPLSLECTVEGTSNPNLYWYRQAAGRGLQLLFYSVGIGQISSEVPQNLSASRPQDRQFILSSKKLLLSDSGFYLCAWTGGGNTEAFFGQGTRLTVV.

This chain uses TRBV12-3 or TRBV12-4 with TRBJ1-5; TRBD1 matches at 7 bases. The CDR3 runs 13 residues. V dropped 6 bases and J dropped 6; count of bases not matched to a gene: 5. The CDR3: CASSWDSTQPQHF. CDR3 bases: TGTGCCAGCAGCTGGGACAGTACTCAGCCCCAGCATTTT.

The chain employs TRBV3-1 (or the pseudogene TRBV3-2) and TRBJ1-2; the match to TRBD1 covers 11 bases. The V gene's germline CDR1 is LGHDT and CDR2 YNNKEL (reference sequence). V lost 1 base, J lost 4 bases, and 2 bases stayed unmatched. This CDR3 comprises 15 residues. CDR3: CASSQGTGGFYGYTF. The CDR3 nucleotides are TGTGCCAGCAGCCAAGGGACAGGGGGCTTCTATGGCTACACCTTC.

This rearrangement joins TRBV2 to TRBJ2-2; D unresolved. V was cut by 1 base and J by 7 bases, with 7 bases left in between. The CDR3 runs to 13 residues. The germline gives CDR1 SNHLY, CDR2 FYNNEI. This CDR3 is CASSEVFLGELFF. The DNA for the CDR3 is TGTGCCAGCAGTGAAGTATTCCTCGGGGAGCTGTTTTTT.

V usage is TRBV28 and J usage is TRBJ1-1; 8 positions agree with TRBD1. Germline CDR1 MDHEN, CDR2 SYDVKM. Losses at the gene ends were 7 bases for V and 4 bases for J; bases not matched to a gene: 11. The CDR3 has 15 amino acids. The CDR3 reads CASTDPTGGFTEAFF. The CDR3, as DNA: TGTGCCAGCACCGACCCAACAGGGGGATTCACTGAAGCTTTCTTT.

J is TRBJ2-1 and V is TRBV3-1 (or the pseudogene TRBV3-2); TRBD2 aligns across 12 bases. This CDR3 has 16 residues. Trimming cost V 5 bases and J 5 bases; bases outside gene matches: 7. The V gene's germline CDR1 is LGHDT and CDR2 YNNKEL (reference sequence). In nucleotides, the CDR3 is TGTGCCAGCAGCGACCCAAGACTAGCGGGGGACAATGAGCAGTTCTTC. It specifies CASSDPRLAGDNEQFF.

This rearrangement joins TRBV5-4 to TRBJ2-2, with 8 bases matching TRBD1. From germline, CDR1 is SGHNT and CDR2 YYREEE (reference sequence). V was pared by 4 bases and J by 6 bases, with 8 bases of the junction left unmatched. The CDR3 runs to 15 residues. Written as DNA, the CDR3 is TGTGCCAGCAGCCCAACAGGGGGAGGAGCCGGGGAGCTGTTTTTT. Amino acid sequence: CASSPTGGGAGELFF.

The chain links TRBV15 to TRBJ1-5; the D gene is possibly TRBD1 (5 bases). V dropped 0 bases and J dropped 7 bases, with 7 bases sitting between them. The CDR3 has 13 amino acids. Looked up from germline, CDR1 is LNHNV and CDR2 is YYDKDF (reference sequence). As DNA, the CDR3 is TGTGCCACCAGCAGAGATCAGGGCCAGCCCCAGCATTTT. Translation gives CATSRDQGQPQHF.

Written as DNA, the CDR3 is TGTGCCACCAGTCTTCAGGGGTTGAAGCGGGGGGACTTAAACTCCTACGAGCAGTACTTC. Its protein product is CATSLQGLKRGDLNSYEQYF. V usage is TRBV24-1 and J usage is TRBJ2-7; 9 bases align to TRBD2. The junction had 20 bases not matched to a gene; V was cut back by 6 bases and J by 0 bases. The CDR3 totals 20 residues. Germline assignment: CDR1 KGHDR and CDR2 SFDVKD.

This clone was detected only a few times. J is TRBJ2-5 and V is TRBV24-1; TRBD1 agrees at 7 bases. V shed 6 bases and J 2 bases; nucleotides not matched to a gene: 8. Germline V CDR1 and CDR2: KGHDR, SFDVKD. The length of the CDR3 is 15 residues. CDR3: CATSPATGRQETQYF. For the CDR3, the DNA is TGTGCCACCAGTCCAGCGACAGGGAGACAAGAGACCCAGTACTTC.

The gene calls are TRBV27 and TRBJ2-1; D perhaps matches TRBD1 (5 bases). V lost 3 bases, J lost 9 bases, and 12 bases lay in between. Germline CDR1 and CDR2: MNHEY and SMNVEV (reference sequence). The CDR3 sequence is 13 residues long. The CDR3 here is CASSLKGRFEQFF. The CDR3, as DNA: TGTGCCAGCAGTTTGAAGGGGCGGTTTGAGCAGTTCTTC.

The chain has TRBV28 and TRBJ1-2; tentatively, D is TRBD1 (6 bases). Germline assignment: CDR1 MDHEN and CDR2 SYDVKM. V dropped 8 bases and J dropped 2 bases, with 9 bases sitting between them. This CDR3 spans 12 amino acids. The CDR3 reads CASGTLNYGYTF. Here the CDR3 DNA reads TGTGCCAGCGGGACACTAAACTATGGCTACACCTTC.

V usage is TRBV13 and J usage is TRBJ1-2, with D maybe TRBD1 (6 bases). This CDR3 region has 14 residues. V gave up 5 bases and J gave up 4 bases, with 14 bases separating them. CDR1 and CDR2 from the germline V gene are PRHDT and FYEKMQ (reference sequence). The CDR3: CASSQPGEIYGYTF. The CDR3 DNA reads as TGTGCCAGCAGCCAACCAGGGGAGATCTATGGCTACACCTTC.

This chain connects TRBV19 to TRBJ1-1; TRBD1 might be the D (6 bases). The CDR3 runs to 15 residues. V lost 3 bases and J lost 3, with 14 bases in between. CDR1 is LNHDA, CDR2 SQIVND, per germline (reference sequence). CDR3 nucleotides: TGTGCCAGTAGTATTTATGGGCAGGGGTACACTGAAGCTTTCTTT. Translation: CASSIYGQGYTEAFF.

This chain joins TRBV9 and TRBJ2-1; TRBD1 aligns across 8 bases. This CDR3 has 15 residues. J was trimmed by 1 base and V by 4 bases; bases with no gene match: 4. Germline V gene sequence: CDR1 SGDLS, CDR2 YYNGEE. This CDR3 reads CASSKGTGSYNEQFF. Here the CDR3 DNA reads TGTGCCAGCAGCAAGGGGACAGGATCCTACAATGAGCAGTTCTTC.

The rearrangement links TRBV3-1 (or the pseudogene TRBV3-2) to TRBJ1-6; D uncertain. Germline-derived CDR1 and CDR2 are LGHDT and YNNKEL (reference sequence). Deletions cut 2 bases from V and 3 bases from J, with 14 bases between. CDR3 length: 17 residues. In DNA, the CDR3 is TGTGCCAGCAGCCAAAGTCAGGTACGGAACTATAATTCACCCCTCCACTTT. Its protein is CASSQSQVRNYNSPLHF.

The V call is TRBV24-1, the J call TRBJ1-2; 7 bases match TRBD1. The CDR3 length is 13 residues. V gave up 4 bases and J gave up 8 bases; unmatched junction bases: 6. Germline V CDR1 and CDR2: KGHDR, SFDVKD. The CDR3 region has the DNA TGTGCCACCAGTGACGGACAGGACCGCGGCTACACCTTC. It is translated as CATSDGQDRGYTF.

The V gene is TRBV6-5, the J gene TRBJ1-1; weak D call: TRBD1 (5 bases). This CDR3 is built from 13 residues. Per germline, CDR1 MNHEY and CDR2 SVGAGI. V shed 0 bases and J shed 3 bases, with 5 bases lying between them. The CDR3 region is CASSYSRDTEAFF. DNA of the CDR3: TGTGCCAGCAGTTACTCCAGGGACACTGAAGCTTTCTTT.

The chain couples TRBV7-6 to TRBJ2-1, with 7 bases matching TRBD2. Germline V gives CDR1 SGHVS, CDR2 FNYEAQ. V shed 8 bases, J shed 7 bases, and the junction held 17 bases outside the gene matches. The CDR3 is 16 residues long. The CDR3 DNA is TGTGCCAGCGGAATGGGAGGGGCTAGGAGGGGAAATGAGCAGTTCTTC. Encoded protein: CASGMGGARRGNEQFF.

This chain connects TRBV19 to TRBJ1-1, with a weak D call TRBD1 (5 bases). Trimming cost V 4 bases and J 1 base, with 16 bases left between them. The CDR3 is 16 amino acids. Germline V gene sequence: CDR1 LNHDA, CDR2 SQIVND (reference sequence). CDR3 sequence: CASSRLQTARNTEAFF. The CDR3 DNA follows: TGTGCCAGTAGTAGACTCCAGACAGCTAGGAACACTGAAGCTTTCTTT.

The chain is built from TRBV30 and TRBJ2-1, with 12 bases that match TRBD2. Germline loops: CDR1 GTSNPN, CDR2 SVGIG (reference sequence). There are 15 residues in the CDR3. V trimming: 4 bases; J trimming: 4 bases; junction bases outside the gene matches: 5. CDR3 residues: CAWTVGTSGYNEQFF. The CDR3 region has the DNA TGTGCCTGGACTGTGGGGACTAGCGGGTACAATGAGCAGTTCTTC.

This chain links TRBV30 with TRBJ1-1; 7 bases line up with TRBD1. There are 15 residues in the CDR3. Germline V gene data show CDR1 as GTSNPN and CDR2 as SVGIG (reference sequence). J was trimmed by 1 base and V by 0 bases; bases with no gene match: 5. CDR3 protein: CAWSVDRLSNTEAFF. CDR3 nucleotides: TGTGCCTGGAGTGTGGACAGGCTATCGAACACTGAAGCTTTCTTT.

The chain employs TRBV15 and TRBJ1-6, with a weak D call TRBD1 (5 bases). CDR3 length: 14 residues. CDR1 LNHNV and CDR2 YYDKDF come from the germline V gene (reference sequence). Trimming shortened V by 3 bases and J by 7 bases, and 10 bases separated the two germline ends. Written as DNA, the CDR3 is TGTGCCACCAGCAGCGGGGGTTCGAATTCACCCCTCCACTTT. This encodes CATSSGGSNSPLHF.

V usage is TRBV6-6 and J usage is TRBJ1-5; TRBD1 might be the D (5 bases). The CDR3 contains 13 residues. Trimming took 2 bases from V and 11 from J, leaving 13 bases between them. Per the germline V gene, CDR1 is MNHNY and CDR2 is SVGAGI (reference sequence). The CDR3 region has the DNA TGTGCCAGCAGTTACGATAGAACGGGGGCCCAGCATTTT. It translates to CASSYDRTGAQHF.

The chain couples TRBV10-3 to TRBJ1-6, with D uncertain. The CDR3 has 14 amino acids. V was pared by 4 bases and J by 3 bases, with 7 bases between. Per the germline V gene, CDR1 is ENHRY and CDR2 is SYGVKD. CDR3 nucleotides: TGTGCCATCAGTGTACAGAACTATAATTCACCCCTCCACTTT. This translates into CAISVQNYNSPLHF.